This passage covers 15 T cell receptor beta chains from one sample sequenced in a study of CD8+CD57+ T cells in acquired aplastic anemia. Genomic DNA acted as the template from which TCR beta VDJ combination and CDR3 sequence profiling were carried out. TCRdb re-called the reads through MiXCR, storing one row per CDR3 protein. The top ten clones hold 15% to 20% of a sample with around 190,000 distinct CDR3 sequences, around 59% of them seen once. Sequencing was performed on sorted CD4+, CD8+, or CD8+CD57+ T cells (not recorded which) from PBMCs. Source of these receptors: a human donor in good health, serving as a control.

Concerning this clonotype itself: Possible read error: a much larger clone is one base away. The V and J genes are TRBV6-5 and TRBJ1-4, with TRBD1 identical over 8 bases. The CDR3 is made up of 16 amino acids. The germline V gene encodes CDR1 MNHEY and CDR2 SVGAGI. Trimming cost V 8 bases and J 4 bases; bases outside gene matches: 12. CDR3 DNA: TGTGCCAGCGGCCAGGTATCAGGGGGCGGTAATGAAAAACTGTTTTTT. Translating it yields CASGQVSGGGNEKLFF.

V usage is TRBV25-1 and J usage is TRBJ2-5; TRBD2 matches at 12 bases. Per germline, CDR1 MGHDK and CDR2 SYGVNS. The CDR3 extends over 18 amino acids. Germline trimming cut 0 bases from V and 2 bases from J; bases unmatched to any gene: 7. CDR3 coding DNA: TGTGCCAGCAGTGAATATCGGCTAGCGGGGGGGCCTCAAGAGACCCAGTACTTC. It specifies CASSEYRLAGGPQETQYF.

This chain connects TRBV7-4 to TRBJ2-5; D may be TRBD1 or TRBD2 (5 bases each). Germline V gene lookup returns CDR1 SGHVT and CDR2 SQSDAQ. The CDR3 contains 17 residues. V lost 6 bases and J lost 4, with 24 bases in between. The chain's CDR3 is CASSAPASRDRRETQYF. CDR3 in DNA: TGTGCCAGCAGTGCCCCGGCTTCACGGGACCGCCGAGAGACCCAGTACTTC.

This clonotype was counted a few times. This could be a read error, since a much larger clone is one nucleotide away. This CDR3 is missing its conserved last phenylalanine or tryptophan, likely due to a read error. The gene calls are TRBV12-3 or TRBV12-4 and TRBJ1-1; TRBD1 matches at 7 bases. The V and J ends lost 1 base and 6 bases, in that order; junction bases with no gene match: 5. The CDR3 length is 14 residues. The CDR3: CASSLGGGTAEAFL. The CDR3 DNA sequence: TGTGCCAGCAGTTTAGGTGGGGGGACAGCTGAAGCTTTCCTT.

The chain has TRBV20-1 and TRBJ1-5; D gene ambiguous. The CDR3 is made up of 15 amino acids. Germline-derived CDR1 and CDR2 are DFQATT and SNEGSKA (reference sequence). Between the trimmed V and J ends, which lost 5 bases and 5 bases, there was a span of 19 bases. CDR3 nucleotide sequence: TGCAGTGCTCCGGATACAGCGGGAGCACATCAGCCCCAGCATTTT. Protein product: CSAPDTAGAHQPQHF.

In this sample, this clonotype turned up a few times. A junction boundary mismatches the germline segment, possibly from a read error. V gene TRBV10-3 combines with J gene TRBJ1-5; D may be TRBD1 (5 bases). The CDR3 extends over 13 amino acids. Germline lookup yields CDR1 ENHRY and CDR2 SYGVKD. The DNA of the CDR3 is TGTGCCATCGGCGCAGGGCCAGATCAGCTCCAGCATTTT. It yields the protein CAIGAGPDQLQHF.

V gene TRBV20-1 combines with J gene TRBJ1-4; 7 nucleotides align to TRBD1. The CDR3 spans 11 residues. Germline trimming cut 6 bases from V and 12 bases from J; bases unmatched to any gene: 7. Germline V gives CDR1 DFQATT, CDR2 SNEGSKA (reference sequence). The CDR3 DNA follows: TGCAGTGCCTCGAGGACAGGCCAACTGTTTTTT. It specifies CSASRTGQLFF.

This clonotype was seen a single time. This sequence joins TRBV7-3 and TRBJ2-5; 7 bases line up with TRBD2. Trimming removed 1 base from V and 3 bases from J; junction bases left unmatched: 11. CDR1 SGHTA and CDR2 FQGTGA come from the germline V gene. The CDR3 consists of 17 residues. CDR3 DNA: TGTGCCAGCAGCTTAAGGGGGGGGGGGGGAGGGAAAGAGACCCAGTACTTC. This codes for CASSLRGGGGGKETQYF.

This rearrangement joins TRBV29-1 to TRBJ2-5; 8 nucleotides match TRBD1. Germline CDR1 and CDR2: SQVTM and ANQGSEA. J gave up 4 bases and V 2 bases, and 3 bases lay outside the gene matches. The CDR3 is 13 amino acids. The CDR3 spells CSVEKTGAETQYF. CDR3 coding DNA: TGCAGCGTTGAAAAGACAGGGGCAGAGACCCAGTACTTC.

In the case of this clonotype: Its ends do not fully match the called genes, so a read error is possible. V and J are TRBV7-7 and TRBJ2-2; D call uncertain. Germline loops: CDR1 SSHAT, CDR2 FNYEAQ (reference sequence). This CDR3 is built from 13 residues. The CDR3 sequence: CASSTTLAGELFF. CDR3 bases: TGTGCTAGCAGCACCACACTGGCCGGGGAGCTGTTTTTT.

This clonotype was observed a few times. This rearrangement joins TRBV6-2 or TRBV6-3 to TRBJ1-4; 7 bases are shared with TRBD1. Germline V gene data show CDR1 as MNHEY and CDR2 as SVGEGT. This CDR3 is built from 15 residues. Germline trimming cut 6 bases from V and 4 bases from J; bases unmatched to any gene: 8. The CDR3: CASRNLGQYNEKLFF. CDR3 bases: TGTGCCAGCAGAAACTTGGGACAGTATAATGAAAAACTGTTTTTT.

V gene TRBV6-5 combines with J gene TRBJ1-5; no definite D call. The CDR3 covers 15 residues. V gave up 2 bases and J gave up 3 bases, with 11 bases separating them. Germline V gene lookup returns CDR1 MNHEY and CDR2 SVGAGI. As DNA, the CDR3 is TGTGCCAGCAGTTACCAATCAGGAGACAATCAGCCCCAGCATTTT. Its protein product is CASSYQSGDNQPQHF.

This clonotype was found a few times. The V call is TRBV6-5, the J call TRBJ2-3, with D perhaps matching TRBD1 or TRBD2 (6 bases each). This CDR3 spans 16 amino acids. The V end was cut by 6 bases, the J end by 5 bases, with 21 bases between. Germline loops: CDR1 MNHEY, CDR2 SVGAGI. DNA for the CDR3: TGTGCCAGCAGCCTCCAACCCGAACAGGGAGGAGATACGCAGTATTTT. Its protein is CASSLQPEQGGDTQYF.

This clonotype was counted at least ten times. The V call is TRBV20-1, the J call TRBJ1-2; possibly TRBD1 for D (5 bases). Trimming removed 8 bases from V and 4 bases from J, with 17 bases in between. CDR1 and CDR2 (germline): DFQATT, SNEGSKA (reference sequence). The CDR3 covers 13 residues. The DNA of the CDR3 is TGCAGTCCCCTCCGGGGGGGGACCTATGGCTACACCTTC. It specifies CSPLRGGTYGYTF.

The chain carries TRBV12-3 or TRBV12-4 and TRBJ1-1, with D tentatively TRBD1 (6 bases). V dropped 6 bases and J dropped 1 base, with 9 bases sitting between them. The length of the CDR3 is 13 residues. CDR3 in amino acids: CASRTGENTEAFF. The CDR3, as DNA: TGTGCCAGCAGGACAGGAGAGAACACTGAAGCTTTCTTT.